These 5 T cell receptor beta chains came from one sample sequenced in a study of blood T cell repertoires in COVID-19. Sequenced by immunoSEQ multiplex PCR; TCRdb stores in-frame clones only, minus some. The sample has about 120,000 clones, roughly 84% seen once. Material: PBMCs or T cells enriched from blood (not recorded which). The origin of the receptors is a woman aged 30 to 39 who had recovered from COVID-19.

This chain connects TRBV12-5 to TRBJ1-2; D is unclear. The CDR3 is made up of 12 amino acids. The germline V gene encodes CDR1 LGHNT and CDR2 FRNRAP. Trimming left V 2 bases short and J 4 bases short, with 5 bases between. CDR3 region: CASGLPFYGYTF. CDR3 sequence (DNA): TGTGCTAGTGGTTTGCCCTTCTATGGCTACACCTTC.

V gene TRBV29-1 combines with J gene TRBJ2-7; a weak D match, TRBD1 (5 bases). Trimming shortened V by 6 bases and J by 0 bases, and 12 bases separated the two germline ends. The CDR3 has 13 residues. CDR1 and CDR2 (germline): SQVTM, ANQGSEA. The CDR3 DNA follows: TGCAGCGTCGTGGGGCGGAACTCCTACGAGCAGTACTTC. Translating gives CSVVGRNSYEQYF.

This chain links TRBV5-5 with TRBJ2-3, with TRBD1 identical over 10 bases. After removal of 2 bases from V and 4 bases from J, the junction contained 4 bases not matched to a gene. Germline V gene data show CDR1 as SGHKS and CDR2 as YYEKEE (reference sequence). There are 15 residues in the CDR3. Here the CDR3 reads CASSFGTGVADTQYF. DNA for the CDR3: TGTGCCAGCAGCTTTGGGACAGGGGTCGCAGATACGCAGTATTTT.

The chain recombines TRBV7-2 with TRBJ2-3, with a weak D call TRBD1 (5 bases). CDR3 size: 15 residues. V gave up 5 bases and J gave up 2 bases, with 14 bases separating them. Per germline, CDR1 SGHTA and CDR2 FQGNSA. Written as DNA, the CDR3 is TGTGCCAGCAGCACGACAGCTGGGGACACAGATACGCAGTATTTT. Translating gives CASSTTAGDTDTQYF.

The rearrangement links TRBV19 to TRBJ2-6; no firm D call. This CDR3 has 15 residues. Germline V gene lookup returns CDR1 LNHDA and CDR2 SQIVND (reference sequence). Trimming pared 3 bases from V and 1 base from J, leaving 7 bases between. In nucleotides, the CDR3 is TGTGCCAGTAGTATGTGGGCGTCTGGGGCCAACGTCCTGACTTTC. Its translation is CASSMWASGANVLTF.